This T cell receptor beta chain is drawn from a study of T cell responses to AZD1222 COVID-19 vaccine. Comment on this clone: What it recognizes is unknown.

Regarding the study as a whole: Once two AZD1222 doses were given, Spike-specific TCR breadth and depth went up. Most donors were white British and more were female, and clonal diversity was possibly underestimated. Reportedly, nearly half of unique spike TCRs recognized epitopes outside B.1.351/B.1.1.7 mutations.

Trimming left V 4 bases short and J 4 bases short, with 14 bases between. Germline values: CDR1 SGHNT, CDR2 YYREEE (reference sequence). The CDR3 runs 14 residues. Assay used: immunoSEQ multiplex PCR; TCRdb lists only in-frame clones, some missing. The sample contains some 100,000 clones, more than 75% of which appear only once. The rearrangement joins TRBV5-4 to TRBJ1-1; TRBD1 might be the D (6 bases). The sequence was collected from an adult in good health. Sample: peripheral blood, taken on day 0 of AZD1222 vaccination. CDR3 in amino acids: CASSQDSGGTEAFF. CDR3 nucleotides: TGTGCCAGCAGCCAGGACAGCGGGGGCACTGAAGCTTTCTTT. Together with reference TRBV5-4 and TRBJ1-1, the CDR3 gives the full variable domain: ETGVTQSPTHLIKTRGQQVTLRCSSQSGHNTVSWYQQALGQGPQFIFQYYREEENGRGNFPPRFSGLQFPNYSSELNVNALELDDSALYLCASSQDSGGTEAFFGQGTRLTVV.